This TCR beta chain was sequenced in a study of regulatory T cells in long-lasting Graves disease (dated by TCRdb to the early 2020s). About the study as a whole: Persistent Graves' disease meant more than 5 years of antithyroid drug treatment with TSH receptor autoantibodies that stayed positive. This study used TCR sequencing and RNA sequencing of peripheral blood to compare persistent Graves' disease patients against newly diagnosed Graves' disease patients. The study was conducted in China and was registered as a clinical trial. TCR sequencing covered 13 persistent and 20 newly diagnosed Graves' disease patients, around 35 samples in total. Persistent Graves' disease patients in the clinical cohort had taken antithyroid drugs for roughly ten years on average.

The library was generated by multiplex PCR. For sequencing, an Illumina HiSeq 4000 was employed. To build TCR beta libraries, CDR3 regions were amplified by Arm-PCR using iRepertoire HTBI primers. PCR products were gel purified before sequencing. In the source study's methods: A total of some 60 TRBV and more than twelve TRBJ segments were identified across samples and were used for gene usage analysis of CDR3 amino acid clonotypes. Filtered high-quality paired reads were merged into contigs using COPE and FqMerger. BLAST was used to align contigs to the IMGT TRBV, TRBD and TRBJ reference genes, and CDR3 was defined following IMGT. Highly expanded clones were defined as clonotypes with a frequency above 0.1%. Shannon entropy was used to measure repertoire diversity, and the Gini coefficient was used to measure V-J evenness. A clonotype found in more than one individual was treated as public. TCRdb applied fastp at Q25 and MiXCR to the public reads, then kept only in-frame beta chains. Every CDR3 protein is listed once, alongside the most common genes and DNA of its rows. For this entry, the V and J calls and clone size follow TCRdb and not the study's own pipeline. This sample holds around 500,000 distinct CDR3 sequences; more than 20% were observed only once. The ten top clones hold roughly 8% of the sample.

Broader findings and caveats from the paper: Patients with persistent disease shared more public clonotypes (around 2,500) than newly diagnosed patients did (around 1,000). The small sample size was acknowledged by the authors as a limitation that may reduce accuracy. Peripheral blood alone was examined, since thyroid tissue, which constituted the primary lesion, could not be accessed. Compared with newly diagnosed patients, persistent Graves' disease patients had lower TCR Shannon entropy and fewer highly expanded clones, which suggests clonal expansion. Only the TCR beta chain was sequenced and analyzed.

The time point label corresponds to: persistent/refractory GD, antithyroid drugs over 5 years with positive TRAb. RNA was extracted from PBMCs in TRIzol for both TCR sequencing and RNA sequencing. The diagnosis of Graves' disease followed American Thyroid Association guidelines. Recruitment of patients was carried out at an endocrinology department in Xi'an, China. From each patient, nine milliliters of peripheral blood was collected into an EDTA anticoagulant tube. Ficoll Paque Plus density gradient separation was used to isolate PBMCs, and no further T cell sorting was done. An Agilent 2100 Bioanalyzer and agarose gel were used to check RNA quality, while a NanoDrop 2000 measured RNA concentration. This clonotype occurred many times. What this receptor recognizes is not known. No base-level quality is on record; no much larger clone is a single base apart. This sample comprised peripheral blood mononuclear cells (PBMCs), obtained when the disease was refractory, from a patient treated with antithyroid drugs. The receptor's source is a female donor with Graves disease.

The base sequence is TGCAGTGCCAACCGACTAGCGGCCTACGAGCAGTACTTC. Translated, this gives CSANRLAAYEQYF. The chain was built from TRBV20-1 and TRBJ2-7; 9 middle bases align to TRBD2. CDR1 and CDR2 were assigned from the germline V gene (reference sequence) as DFQATT and SNEGSKA. The CDR3 holds 13 amino acids from the cysteine to the phenylalanine. This entry keeps only the CDR3 DNA: 39 bases, framed from base 1. V is trimmed back by 6 bases and J by 2 bases, and the junction contains 5 bases that no gene match accounts for.